Each of the 2 T cell receptor beta chains below was sequenced from the same sample in a study of brain T cells in children with intractable seizures. Clones were read by immunoSEQ multiplex PCR, and TCRdb kept only the in-frame ones, dropping some. The sample lists 110,000 or so clones, around 94% seen once, with 3.5% to 4% in the top ten. The source material was peripheral blood, sampled at surgery. All receptors come from a boy younger than two with hemimegalencephaly and intractable seizures.

The genes are TRBV5-1 and TRBJ2-1; 7 nucleotides agree with TRBD2. The CDR3 contains 15 residues. Germline loops: CDR1 SGHRS, CDR2 YFSETQ. The junction had 6 bases not matched to a gene; V was cut back by 4 bases and J by 2 bases. The CDR3 loop reads CASSPTTSTYNEQFF. The CDR3 DNA follows: TGCGCCAGCAGCCCAACGACTAGCACCTACAATGAGCAGTTCTTC.

The gene calls are TRBV11-2 and TRBJ1-4; 7 nucleotides line up with TRBD1. The CDR3 consists of 14 residues. Germline CDR1 reads SGHAT; CDR2 reads FQNNGV. Losses at the gene ends were 5 bases for V and 5 bases for J; bases not matched to a gene: 5. As DNA, the CDR3 is TGTGCCAGCAGCCAGGGACAGCTCAATGAAAAACTGTTTTTT. This gives the protein CASSQGQLNEKLFF.